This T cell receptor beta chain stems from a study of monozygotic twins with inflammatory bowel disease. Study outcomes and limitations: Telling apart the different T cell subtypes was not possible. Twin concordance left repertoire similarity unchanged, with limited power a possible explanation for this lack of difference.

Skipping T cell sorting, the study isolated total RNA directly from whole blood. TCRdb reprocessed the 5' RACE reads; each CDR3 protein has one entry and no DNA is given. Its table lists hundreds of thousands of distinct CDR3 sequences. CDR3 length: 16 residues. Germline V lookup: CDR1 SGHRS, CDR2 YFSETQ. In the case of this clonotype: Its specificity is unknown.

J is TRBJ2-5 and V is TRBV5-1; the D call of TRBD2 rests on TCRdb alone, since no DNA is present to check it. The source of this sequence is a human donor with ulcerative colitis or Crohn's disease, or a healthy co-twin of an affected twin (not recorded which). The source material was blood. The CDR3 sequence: CASSLGLASIPETQYF.